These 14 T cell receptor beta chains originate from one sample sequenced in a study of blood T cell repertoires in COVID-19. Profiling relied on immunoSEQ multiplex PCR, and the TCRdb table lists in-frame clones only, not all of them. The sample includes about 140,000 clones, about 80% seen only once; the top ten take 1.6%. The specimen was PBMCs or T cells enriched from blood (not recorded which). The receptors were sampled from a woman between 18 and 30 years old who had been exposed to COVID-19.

Written as DNA, the CDR3 is TGTGCCAGTAGTACTTCAGGGGCCTACGAGCAGTACTTC. Protein: CASSTSGAYEQYF. J is TRBJ2-7 and V is TRBV19; D is possibly TRBD1 (6 bases). V lost 4 bases, J lost 2 bases, and 9 bases lay in between. CDR1 is LNHDA and CDR2 is SQIVND in the germline V gene (reference sequence). The CDR3 totals 13 residues.

The CDR3 spells CASSTVGSLNYEQYF. The CDR3 DNA reads as TGTGCCAGCAGCACTGTCGGGAGCCTGAACTACGAGCAGTACTTC. V and J are TRBV6-5 and TRBJ2-7; D may be TRBD2 (6 bases). Trimming took off 6 bases at V and 3 bases at J, with 18 bases between the two ends. The CDR3 spans 15 residues. Germline assignment: CDR1 MNHEY and CDR2 SVGAGI.

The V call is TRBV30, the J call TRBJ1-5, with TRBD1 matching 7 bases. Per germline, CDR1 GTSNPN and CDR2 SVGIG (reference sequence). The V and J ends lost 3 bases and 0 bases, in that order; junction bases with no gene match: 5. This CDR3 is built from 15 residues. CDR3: CAWRQGIHSNQPQHF. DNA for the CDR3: TGTGCCTGGAGACAGGGGATCCATAGCAATCAGCCCCAGCATTTT.

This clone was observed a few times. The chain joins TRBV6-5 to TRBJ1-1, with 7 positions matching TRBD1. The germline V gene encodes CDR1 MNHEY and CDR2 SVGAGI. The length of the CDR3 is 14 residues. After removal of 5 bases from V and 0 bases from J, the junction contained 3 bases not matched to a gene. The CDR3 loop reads CASSIRGMNTEAFF. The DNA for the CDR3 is TGTGCCAGCAGTATCAGGGGGATGAACACTGAAGCTTTCTTT.

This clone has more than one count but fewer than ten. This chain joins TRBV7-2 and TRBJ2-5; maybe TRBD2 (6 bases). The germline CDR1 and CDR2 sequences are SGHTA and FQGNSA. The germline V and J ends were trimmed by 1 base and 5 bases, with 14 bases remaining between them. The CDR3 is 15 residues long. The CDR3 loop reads CASSLEPGLAETQYF. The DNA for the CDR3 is TGTGCCAGCAGCTTAGAACCCGGGCTAGCGGAGACCCAGTACTTC.

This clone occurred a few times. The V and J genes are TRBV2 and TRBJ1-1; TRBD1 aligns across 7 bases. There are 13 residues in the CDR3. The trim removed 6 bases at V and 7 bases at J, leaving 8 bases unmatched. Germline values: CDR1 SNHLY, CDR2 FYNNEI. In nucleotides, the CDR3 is TGTGCCAGCAGCGGACAGGCGGCGGGTGAAGCTTTCTTT. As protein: CASSGQAAGEAFF.

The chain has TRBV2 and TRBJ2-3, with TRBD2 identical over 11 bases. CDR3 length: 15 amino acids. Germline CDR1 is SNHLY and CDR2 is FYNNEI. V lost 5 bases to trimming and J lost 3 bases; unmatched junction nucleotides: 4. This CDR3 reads CASSWLAGGTDTQYF. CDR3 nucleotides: TGTGCCAGCAGTTGGCTAGCGGGAGGTACAGATACGCAGTATTTT.

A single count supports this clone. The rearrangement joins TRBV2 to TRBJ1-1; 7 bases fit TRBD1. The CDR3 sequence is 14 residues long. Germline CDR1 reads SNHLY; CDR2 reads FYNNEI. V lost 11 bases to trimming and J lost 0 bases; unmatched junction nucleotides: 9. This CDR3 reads CAGFRGSMNTEAFF. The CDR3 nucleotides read TGTGCCGGATTCAGGGGGAGCATGAACACTGAAGCTTTCTTT.

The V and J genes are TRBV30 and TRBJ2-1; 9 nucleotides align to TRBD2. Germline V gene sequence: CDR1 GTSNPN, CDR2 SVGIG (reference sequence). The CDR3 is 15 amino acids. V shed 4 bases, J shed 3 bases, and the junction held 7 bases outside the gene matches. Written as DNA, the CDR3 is TGTGCCTGGACCCTCCTAGCGGGGAGCTACAATGAGCAGTTCTTC. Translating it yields CAWTLLAGSYNEQFF.

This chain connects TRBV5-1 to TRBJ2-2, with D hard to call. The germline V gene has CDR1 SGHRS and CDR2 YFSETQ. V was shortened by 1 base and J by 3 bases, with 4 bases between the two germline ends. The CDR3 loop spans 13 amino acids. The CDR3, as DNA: TGCGCCAGCAGCTTGTTCGACACCGGGGAGCTGTTTTTT. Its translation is CASSLFDTGELFF.

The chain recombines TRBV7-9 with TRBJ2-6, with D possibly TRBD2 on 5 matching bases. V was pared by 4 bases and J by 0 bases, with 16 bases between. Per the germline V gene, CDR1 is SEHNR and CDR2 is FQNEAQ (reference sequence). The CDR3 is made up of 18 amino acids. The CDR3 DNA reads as TGTGCCAGCAGCTCGACGCTACTAGGGTTCTCTGGGGCCAACGTCCTGACTTTC. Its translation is CASSSTLLGFSGANVLTF.

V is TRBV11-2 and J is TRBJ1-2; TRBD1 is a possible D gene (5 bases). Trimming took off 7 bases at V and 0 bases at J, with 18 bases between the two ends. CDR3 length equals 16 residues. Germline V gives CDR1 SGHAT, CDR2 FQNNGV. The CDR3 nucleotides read TGTGCCAGCACCAAACTCGGTACAGGAGCTAACTATGGCTACACCTTC. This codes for CASTKLGTGANYGYTF.

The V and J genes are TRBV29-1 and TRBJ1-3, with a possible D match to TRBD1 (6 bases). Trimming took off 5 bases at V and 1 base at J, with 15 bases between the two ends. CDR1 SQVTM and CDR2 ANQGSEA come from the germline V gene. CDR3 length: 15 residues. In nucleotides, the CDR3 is TGCAGCGTTCGGTGGGGGGGCAGGTCTGGAAACACCATATATTTT. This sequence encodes CSVRWGGRSGNTIYF. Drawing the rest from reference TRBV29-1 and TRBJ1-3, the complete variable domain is SAVISQKPSRDICQRGTSLTIQCQVDSQVTMMFWYRQQPGQSLTLIATANQGSEATYESGFVIDKFPISRPNLTFSTLTVSNMSPEDSSIYLCSVRWGGRSGNTIYFGEGSWLTVV.

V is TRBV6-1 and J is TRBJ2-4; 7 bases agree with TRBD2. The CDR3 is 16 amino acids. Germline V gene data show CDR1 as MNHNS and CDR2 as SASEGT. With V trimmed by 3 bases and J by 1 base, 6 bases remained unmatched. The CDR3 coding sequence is TGTGCCAGCAGTGACGAGGGGAGGGGTGCCAAAAACATTCAGTACTTC. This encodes CASSDEGRGAKNIQYF.